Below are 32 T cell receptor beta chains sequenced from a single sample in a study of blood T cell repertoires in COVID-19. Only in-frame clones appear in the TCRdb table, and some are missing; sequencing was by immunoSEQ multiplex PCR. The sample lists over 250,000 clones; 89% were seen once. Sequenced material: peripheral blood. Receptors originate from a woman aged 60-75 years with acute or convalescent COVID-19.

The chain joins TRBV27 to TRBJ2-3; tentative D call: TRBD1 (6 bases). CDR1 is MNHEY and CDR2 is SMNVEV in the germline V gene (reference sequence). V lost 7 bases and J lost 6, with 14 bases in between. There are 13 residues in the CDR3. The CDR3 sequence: CASTTRGSDTQYF. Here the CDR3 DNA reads TGTGCCAGCACCACCAGGGGATCCGATACGCAGTATTTT.

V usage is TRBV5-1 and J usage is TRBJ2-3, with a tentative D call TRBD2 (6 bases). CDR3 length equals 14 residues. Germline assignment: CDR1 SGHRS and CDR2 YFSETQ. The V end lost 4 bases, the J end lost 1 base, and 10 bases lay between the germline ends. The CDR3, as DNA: TGCGCCAGCAGCCCACTAGCTGGCACAGATACGCAGTATTTT. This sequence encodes CASSPLAGTDTQYF.

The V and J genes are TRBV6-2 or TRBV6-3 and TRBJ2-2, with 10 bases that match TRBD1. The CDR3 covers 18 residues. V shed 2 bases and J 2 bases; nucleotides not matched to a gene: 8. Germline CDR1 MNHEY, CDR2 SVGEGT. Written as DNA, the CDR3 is TGTGCCAGCAGTTACCTCCCCTTGACAGGGGGCAACACCGGGGAGCTGTTTTTT. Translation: CASSYLPLTGGNTGELFF.

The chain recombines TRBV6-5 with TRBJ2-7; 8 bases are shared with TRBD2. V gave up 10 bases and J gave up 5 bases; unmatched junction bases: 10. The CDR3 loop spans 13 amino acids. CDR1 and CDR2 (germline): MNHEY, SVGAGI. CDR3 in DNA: TGTGCCACTCCCGGGAGGGATCCTCACGAGCAGTACTTC. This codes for CATPGRDPHEQYF.

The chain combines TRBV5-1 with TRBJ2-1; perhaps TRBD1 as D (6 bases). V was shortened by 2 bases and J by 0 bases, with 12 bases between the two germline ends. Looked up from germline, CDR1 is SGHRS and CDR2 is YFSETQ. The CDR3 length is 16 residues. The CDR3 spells CASSFRGQSSYNEQFF. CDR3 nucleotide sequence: TGCGCCAGCAGCTTCCGAGGACAGAGCTCCTACAATGAGCAGTTCTTC.

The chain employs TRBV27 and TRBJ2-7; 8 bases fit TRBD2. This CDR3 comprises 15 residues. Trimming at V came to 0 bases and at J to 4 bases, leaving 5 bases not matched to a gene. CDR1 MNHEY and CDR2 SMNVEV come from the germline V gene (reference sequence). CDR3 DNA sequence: TGTGCCAGCAGTTTATCCCTGGCGGGAGGATACGAGCAGTACTTC. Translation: CASSLSLAGGYEQYF.

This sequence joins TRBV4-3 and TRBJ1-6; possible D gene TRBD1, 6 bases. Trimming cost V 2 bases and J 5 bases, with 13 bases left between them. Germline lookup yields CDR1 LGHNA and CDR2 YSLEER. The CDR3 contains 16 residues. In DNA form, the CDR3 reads TGCGCCAGCAGCCAACACGGGACATCGGATAATTCACCCCTCCACTTT. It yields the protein CASSQHGTSDNSPLHF.

The CDR3 loop reads CASSFQGSPLNEKLFF. In DNA, the CDR3 is TGCGCCAGCAGCTTCCAGGGCTCTCCCCTTAATGAAAAACTGTTTTTT. This chain links TRBV5-1 with TRBJ1-4; perhaps TRBD1 as D (5 bases). Germline CDR1 reads SGHRS; CDR2 reads YFSETQ. Deletions cut 2 bases from V and 4 bases from J, with 15 bases between. The CDR3 covers 16 residues.

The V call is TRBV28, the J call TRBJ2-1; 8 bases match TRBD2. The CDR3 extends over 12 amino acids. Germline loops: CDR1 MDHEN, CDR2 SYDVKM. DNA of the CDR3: TGTGGGAGCGGGGGACGACGGGATGAGCAGTTCTTC. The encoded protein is CGSGGRRDEQFF.

This CDR3 is CASPQFFRRWRGAFF. Here the CDR3 DNA reads TGTGCCAGCCCGCAGTTCTTCCGACGTTGGAGAGGAGCTTTCTTT. J is TRBJ1-1 and V is TRBV18; no reliable D call. Germline V gene data show CDR1 as KGHSH and CDR2 as LQKENI. Trimming left V 8 bases short and J 10 bases short, with 26 bases between. The CDR3 is made up of 15 amino acids.

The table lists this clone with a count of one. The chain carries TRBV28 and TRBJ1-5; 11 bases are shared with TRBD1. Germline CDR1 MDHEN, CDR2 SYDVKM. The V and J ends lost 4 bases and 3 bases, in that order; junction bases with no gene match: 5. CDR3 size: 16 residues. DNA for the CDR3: TGTGCCAGCAGTTCACGGGACAGGGGGTTCAATCAGCCCCAGCATTTT. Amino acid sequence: CASSSRDRGFNQPQHF.

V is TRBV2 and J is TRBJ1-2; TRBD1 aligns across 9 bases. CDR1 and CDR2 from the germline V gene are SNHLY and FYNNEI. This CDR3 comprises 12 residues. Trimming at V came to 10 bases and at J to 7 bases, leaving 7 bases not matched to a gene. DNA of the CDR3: TGTGCCACGATACAGGGGGCGATTGGCTACACCTTC. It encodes CATIQGAIGYTF.

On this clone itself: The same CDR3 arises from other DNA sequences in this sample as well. The CDR3, as DNA: TGTGCCATCAGTGGTCTAGCGGGAGTGGGAACAGATACGCAGTATTTT. This codes for CAISGLAGVGTDTQYF. The chain links TRBV10-3 to TRBJ2-3; 10 nucleotides line up with TRBD2. CDR1 is ENHRY, CDR2 SYGVKD, per germline. After removal of 4 bases from V and 3 bases from J, the junction contained 7 bases not matched to a gene. The CDR3 is made up of 16 amino acids.

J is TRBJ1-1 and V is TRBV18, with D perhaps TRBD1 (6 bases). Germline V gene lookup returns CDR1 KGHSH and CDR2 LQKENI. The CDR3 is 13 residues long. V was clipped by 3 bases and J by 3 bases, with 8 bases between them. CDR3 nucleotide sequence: TGTGCCAGCTCACCCTACAGGGACACTGAAGCTTTCTTT. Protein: CASSPYRDTEAFF.

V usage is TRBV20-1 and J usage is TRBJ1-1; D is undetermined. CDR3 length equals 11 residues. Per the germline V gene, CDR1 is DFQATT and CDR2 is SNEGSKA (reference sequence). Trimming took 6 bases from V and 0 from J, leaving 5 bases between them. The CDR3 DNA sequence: TGCAGTGCGAGGGTGAACACTGAAGCTTTCTTT. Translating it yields CSARVNTEAFF.

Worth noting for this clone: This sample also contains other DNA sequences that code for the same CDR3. The CDR3 loop is CASSPGQGVYGYTF. DNA of the CDR3: TGTGCCAGCAGCCCAGGACAGGGTGTCTATGGCTACACCTTC. The chain links TRBV7-3 to TRBJ1-2, with 8 bases fitting TRBD1. The CDR3 extends over 14 amino acids. V was clipped by 5 bases and J by 4 bases; unmatched bases: 6. Germline CDR1 is SGHTA and CDR2 is FQGTGA.

The CDR3 loop reads CASSSPIGGEGGGELFF. DNA for the CDR3: TGTGCCAGTAGTTCTCCCATCGGCGGGGAGGGTGGCGGGGAGCTGTTTTTT. This rearrangement joins TRBV19 to TRBJ2-2, with 7 nucleotides matching TRBD2. CDR1 and CDR2 (germline): LNHDA, SQIVND (reference sequence). The J segment lost 7 bases and the V segment lost 5 bases, leaving 16 bases of the junction unmatched. The CDR3 extends over 17 amino acids.

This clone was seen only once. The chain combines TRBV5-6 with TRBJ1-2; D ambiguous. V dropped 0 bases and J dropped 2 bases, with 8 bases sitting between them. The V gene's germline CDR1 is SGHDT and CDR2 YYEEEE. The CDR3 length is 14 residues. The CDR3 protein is CASSLGVQNYGYTF. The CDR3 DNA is TGTGCCAGCAGCTTGGGGGTACAGAACTATGGCTACACCTTC.

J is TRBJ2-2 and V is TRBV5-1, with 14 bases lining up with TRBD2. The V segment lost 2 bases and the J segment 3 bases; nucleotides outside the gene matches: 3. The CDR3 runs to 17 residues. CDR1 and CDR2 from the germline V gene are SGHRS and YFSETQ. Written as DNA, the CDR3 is TGCGCCAGCAGCTTCCTGGGACTAGCGGGAGACACCGGGGAGCTGTTTTTT. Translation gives CASSFLGLAGDTGELFF.

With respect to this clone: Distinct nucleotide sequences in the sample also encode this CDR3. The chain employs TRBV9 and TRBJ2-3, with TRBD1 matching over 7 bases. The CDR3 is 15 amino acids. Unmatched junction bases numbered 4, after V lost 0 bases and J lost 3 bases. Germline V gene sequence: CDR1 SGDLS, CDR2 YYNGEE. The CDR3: CASSVGQGGTDTQYF. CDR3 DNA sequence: TGTGCCAGCAGCGTAGGACAGGGTGGGACAGATACGCAGTATTTT.

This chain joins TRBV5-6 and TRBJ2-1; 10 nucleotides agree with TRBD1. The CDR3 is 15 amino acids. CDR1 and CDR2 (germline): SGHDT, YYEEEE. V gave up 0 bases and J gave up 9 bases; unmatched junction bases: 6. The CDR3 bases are TGTGCCAGCAGCTTGGTGGACAGGGGGTTCGGTGAGCAGTTCTTC. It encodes CASSLVDRGFGEQFF.

CDR3: CASSFPGLAGNEQFF. In nucleotides, the CDR3 is TGTGCCAGCAGTTTTCCGGGACTAGCGGGAAATGAGCAGTTCTTC. The V and J genes are TRBV27 and TRBJ2-1; the match to TRBD2 covers 13 bases. J was trimmed by 7 bases and V by 3 bases; bases with no gene match: 3. Germline CDR1 reads MNHEY; CDR2 reads SMNVEV (reference sequence). The CDR3 has 15 residues.

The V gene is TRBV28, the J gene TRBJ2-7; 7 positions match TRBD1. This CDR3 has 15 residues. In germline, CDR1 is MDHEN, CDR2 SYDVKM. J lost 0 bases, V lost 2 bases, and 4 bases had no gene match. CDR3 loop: CASSLIQGNSYEQYF. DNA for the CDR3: TGTGCCAGCAGTTTAATACAGGGGAACTCCTACGAGCAGTACTTC.

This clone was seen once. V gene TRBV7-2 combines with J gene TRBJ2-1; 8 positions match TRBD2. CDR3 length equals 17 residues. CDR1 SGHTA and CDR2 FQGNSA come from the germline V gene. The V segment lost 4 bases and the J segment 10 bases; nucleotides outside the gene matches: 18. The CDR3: CASSSGPQPGLEGEQFF. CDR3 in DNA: TGTGCCAGCAGCTCGGGACCGCAACCGGGACTAGAGGGCGAGCAGTTCTTC.

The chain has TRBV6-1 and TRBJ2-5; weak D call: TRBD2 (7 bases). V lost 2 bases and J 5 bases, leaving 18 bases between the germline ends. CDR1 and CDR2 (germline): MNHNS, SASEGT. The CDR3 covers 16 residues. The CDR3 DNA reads TGTGCCAGCAGTGAAAGCCGTCAGGGGAGGGTTGAGACCCAGTACTTC. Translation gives CASSESRQGRVETQYF.

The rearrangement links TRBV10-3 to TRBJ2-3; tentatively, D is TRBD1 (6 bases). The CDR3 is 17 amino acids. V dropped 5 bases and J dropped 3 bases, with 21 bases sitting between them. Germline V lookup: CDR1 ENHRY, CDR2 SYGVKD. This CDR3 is CAISPPLTGKGTDTQYF. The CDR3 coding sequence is TGTGCCATCAGTCCTCCCCTCACAGGGAAGGGGACAGATACGCAGTATTTT.

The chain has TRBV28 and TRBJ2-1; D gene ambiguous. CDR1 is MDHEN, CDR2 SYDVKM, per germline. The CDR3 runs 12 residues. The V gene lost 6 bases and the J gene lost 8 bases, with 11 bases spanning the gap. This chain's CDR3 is CASRTASDEQFF. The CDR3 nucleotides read TGTGCCAGCAGGACGGCCAGCGATGAGCAGTTCTTC.

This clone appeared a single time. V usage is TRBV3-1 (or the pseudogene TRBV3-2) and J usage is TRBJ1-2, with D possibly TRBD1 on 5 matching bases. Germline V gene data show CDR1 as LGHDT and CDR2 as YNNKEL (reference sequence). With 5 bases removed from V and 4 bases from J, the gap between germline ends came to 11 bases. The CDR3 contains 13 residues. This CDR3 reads CASSDSGFYGYTF. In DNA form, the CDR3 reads TGTGCCAGCAGCGATTCAGGGTTCTATGGCTACACCTTC.

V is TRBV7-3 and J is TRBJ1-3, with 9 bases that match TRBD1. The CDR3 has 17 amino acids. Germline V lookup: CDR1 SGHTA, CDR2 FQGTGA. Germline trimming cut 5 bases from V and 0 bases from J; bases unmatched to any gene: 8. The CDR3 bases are TGTGCCAGCAGCGCGGGACAGGGTAGATCCTCTGGAAACACCATATATTTT. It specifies CASSAGQGRSSGNTIYF.

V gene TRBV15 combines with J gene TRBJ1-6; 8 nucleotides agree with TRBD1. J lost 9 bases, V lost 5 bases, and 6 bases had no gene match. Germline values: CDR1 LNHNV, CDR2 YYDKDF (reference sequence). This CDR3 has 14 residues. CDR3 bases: TGTGCCACCAGCGGGCCGACAGGGGTTTCACCCCTCCACTTT. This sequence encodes CATSGPTGVSPLHF.

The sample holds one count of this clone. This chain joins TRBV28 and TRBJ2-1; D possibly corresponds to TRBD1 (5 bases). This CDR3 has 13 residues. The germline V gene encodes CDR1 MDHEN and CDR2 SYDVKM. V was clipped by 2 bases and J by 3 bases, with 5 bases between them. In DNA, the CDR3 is TGTGCCAGCAGTTTAGGACACTACAATGAGCAGTTCTTC. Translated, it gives CASSLGHYNEQFF.

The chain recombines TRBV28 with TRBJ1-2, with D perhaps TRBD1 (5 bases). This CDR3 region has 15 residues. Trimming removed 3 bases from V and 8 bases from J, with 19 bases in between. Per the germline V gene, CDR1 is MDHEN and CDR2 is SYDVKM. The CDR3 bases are TGTGCCAGCAGTTTTCCCGGCAGGGAGGGAGTAGGCTACACCTTC. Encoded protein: CASSFPGREGVGYTF.